What follows are 17 T cell receptor beta chains derived from one specimen sequenced in a study of beta chain features in type 1 diabetes. Expressed TCRB transcripts were sequenced because the isolated RNA had all been reverse transcribed beforehand. Measured with immunoSEQ multiplex PCR; TCRdb has only the in-frame clones, and not every one. The sample has roughly 120,000 clones; about 40% are singletons. The sample was stem cell memory CD4+ T cells from blood. These receptors were taken from a woman between 18 and 30 years old in good health.

V is TRBV28 and J is TRBJ2-1; D perhaps matches TRBD2 (6 bases). CDR1 and CDR2 from the germline V gene are MDHEN and SYDVKM. There are 15 residues in the CDR3. Trimming took off 6 bases at V and 2 bases at J, with 14 bases between the two ends. Here the CDR3 reads CASRIRRGPYNEQFF. CDR3 DNA sequence: TGTGCCAGCAGGATCCGGCGGGGCCCCTACAATGAGCAGTTCTTC. Full variable domain (missing parts from reference TRBV28 and TRBJ2-1): DVKVTQSSRYLVKRTGEKVFLECVQDMDHENMFWYRQDPGLGLRLIYFSYDVKMKEKGDIPEGYSVSREKKERFSLILESASTNQTSMYLCASRIRRGPYNEQFFGPGTRLTVL.

This clone appeared a few times. This chain joins TRBV6-1 and TRBJ2-7; D may be TRBD2 (5 bases). This CDR3 region has 14 residues. CDR1 is MNHNS, CDR2 SASEGT, per germline. Trimming took 5 bases from V and 3 from J, leaving 14 bases between them. The CDR3 DNA sequence: TGTGCCAGCAGTTCGGGGTCCCTACTCTACGAGCAGTACTTC. As protein: CASSSGSLLYEQYF.

This chain joins TRBV28 and TRBJ2-7, with D tentatively TRBD1 (6 bases). Germline loops: CDR1 MDHEN, CDR2 SYDVKM. The germline V and J ends were trimmed by 7 bases and 1 base, with 14 bases remaining between them. CDR3 length: 14 amino acids. Written as DNA, the CDR3 is TGTGCCAGCAAATCCGGGACACCTTCCTACGAGCAGTACTTC. Protein sequence: CASKSGTPSYEQYF.

V and J are TRBV19 and TRBJ2-3; D is undetermined. CDR1 and CDR2 (germline): LNHDA, SQIVND (reference sequence). Trimming removed 7 bases at V and 0 bases at J, with 5 bases between. This CDR3 region has 12 residues. The CDR3 DNA reads as TGTGCCAGTAAAGCCAGCACAGATACGCAGTATTTT. This translates into CASKASTDTQYF.

This clone has more than one count but fewer than ten. This chain uses TRBV5-1 with TRBJ2-5; D gene uncertain. The germline V gene encodes CDR1 SGHRS and CDR2 YFSETQ. With 4 bases removed from V and 5 bases from J, the gap between germline ends came to 9 bases. This CDR3 has 12 amino acids. CDR3 bases: TGCGCCAGCAGCGCCCTCCGGGAGACCCAGTACTTC. Protein: CASSALRETQYF.

The chain combines TRBV9 with TRBJ2-1; 8 nucleotides agree with TRBD2. This CDR3 is 16 amino acids long. Germline-derived CDR1 and CDR2 are SGDLS and YYNGEE. V lost 4 bases to trimming and J lost 2 bases; unmatched junction nucleotides: 8. The CDR3 DNA follows: TGTGCCAGCAGCCCTCTTGCGGGAGGCACCTACAATGAGCAGTTCTTC. Its protein is CASSPLAGGTYNEQFF.

This clone occurred a few times. The V gene is TRBV29-1, the J gene TRBJ1-1; TRBD1 might be the D (6 bases). V lost 6 bases and J lost 6, with 20 bases in between. Germline loops: CDR1 SQVTM, CDR2 ANQGSEA. The CDR3 extends over 14 amino acids. The CDR3 DNA reads TGCAGCGTAACGCTGCAGGGGATTGGAGCTGAAGCTTTCTTT. This sequence encodes CSVTLQGIGAEAFF.

This clone was picked up a small number of times. This chain joins TRBV29-1 and TRBJ2-3, with D perhaps matching TRBD1 (6 bases). V lost 4 bases to trimming and J lost 2 bases, with 16 bases between them. The CDR3 loop spans 15 amino acids. CDR1 is SQVTM, CDR2 ANQGSEA, per germline. For the CDR3, the DNA is TGCAGCGTTGTCACAGGACAGATCCCCACAGATACGCAGTATTTT. It yields the protein CSVVTGQIPTDTQYF.

The chain couples TRBV27 to TRBJ2-1, with a possible D match to TRBD1 (6 bases). From germline, CDR1 is MNHEY and CDR2 SMNVEV (reference sequence). The CDR3 is 14 amino acids. V gave up 3 bases and J gave up 4 bases, with 10 bases separating them. The CDR3 here is CASSLRTAYNEQFF. The DNA for the CDR3 is TGTGCCAGCAGTTTGCGGACAGCTTACAATGAGCAGTTCTTC.

This clone has a handful of counts. The chain uses TRBV7-9 and TRBJ1-1; the D is unclear. V was pared by 1 base and J by 10 bases, with 19 bases between. The V gene's germline CDR1 is SEHNR and CDR2 FQNEAQ (reference sequence). CDR3 length: 15 residues. CDR3 amino acids: CASSLGFTERTAAFF. The CDR3 DNA is TGTGCCAGCAGCTTAGGTTTTACAGAGAGAACCGCAGCTTTCTTT.

The V call is TRBV7-2, the J call TRBJ2-7; 8 positions match TRBD2. Germline CDR1 reads SGHTA; CDR2 reads FQGNSA. V shed 1 base and J 3 bases; nucleotides not matched to a gene: 8. This CDR3 is built from 16 residues. The CDR3 nucleotides read TGTGCCAGCAGCTTAGAAGTTGCGGGAGGCCTCTACGAGCAGTACTTC. Its protein is CASSLEVAGGLYEQYF.

This clone was seen more than once but under ten times. This chain uses TRBV29-1 with TRBJ2-3; 9 bases match TRBD2. Germline V gives CDR1 SQVTM, CDR2 ANQGSEA. CDR3 length: 15 residues. Trimming at V came to 7 bases and at J to 2 bases, leaving 10 bases not matched to a gene. In nucleotides, the CDR3 is TGCAGCGCACAGACTAGCGGTAAAACCACAGATACGCAGTATTTT. Its translation is CSAQTSGKTTDTQYF.

This clone appeared a few times. This chain links TRBV6-5 with TRBJ2-7; 7 nucleotides match TRBD2. Germline-derived CDR1 and CDR2 are MNHEY and SVGAGI. This CDR3 comprises 15 residues. J lost 3 bases, V lost 6 bases, and 11 bases had no gene match. The CDR3 DNA reads as TGTGCCAGCAGCCCGTTTAGCGGGCCCTTCTACGAGCAGTACTTC. It specifies CASSPFSGPFYEQYF.

V is TRBV7-2 and J is TRBJ2-7; TRBD2 matches at 10 bases. The CDR3 sequence is 14 residues long. The V segment lost 3 bases and the J segment 4 bases; nucleotides outside the gene matches: 3. Germline V gives CDR1 SGHTA, CDR2 FQGNSA. CDR3 nucleotides: TGTGCCAGCAGCTTTACTAGCGGGACTTACGAGCAGTACTTC. Protein: CASSFTSGTYEQYF.

J is TRBJ2-6 and V is TRBV9, with TRBD1 matching over 7 bases. Germline V lookup: CDR1 SGDLS, CDR2 YYNGEE. Trimming removed 3 bases from V and 1 base from J; junction bases left unmatched: 1. This CDR3 comprises 15 residues. CDR3 amino acids: CASSEQGSGANVLTF. For the CDR3, the DNA is TGTGCCAGCAGCGAACAGGGGTCTGGGGCCAACGTCCTGACTTTC.

Only a few counts were recorded for this clone. The rearrangement joins TRBV29-1 to TRBJ2-1, with D possibly being TRBD2 (5 bases). Germline CDR1 is SQVTM and CDR2 is ANQGSEA. The CDR3 sequence is 13 residues long. Between the trimmed V and J ends, which lost 4 bases and 6 bases, there was a span of 13 bases. For the CDR3, the DNA is TGCAGCGTTGTCGCTAGCTCGGTCAATGAGCAGTTCTTC. This encodes CSVVASSVNEQFF.

The chain carries TRBV11-2 and TRBJ2-7; D ambiguous. V was cut by 3 bases and J by 5 bases, with 17 bases left in between. This CDR3 has 15 amino acids. Germline-derived CDR1 and CDR2 are SGHAT and FQNNGV. This chain's CDR3 is CASSLGRSRSNEQYF. The CDR3 DNA reads TGTGCCAGCAGCTTGGGCCGGTCCAGGTCTAACGAGCAGTACTTC.